This T cell receptor beta chain was identified during a study of identifying expanded T cells in peripheral blood (dated by TCRdb to the late 2010s). Regarding the study in general: Four technical replicates, made by sequencing separate aliquots from the same pool of genomic DNA, were compared pairwise.

The immunoSEQ Assay, which relies on bias-controlled multiplex PCR amplification of genomic DNA, was used to profile TCRbeta CDR3 regions. Under the source paper's analysis protocol: The absolute abundance of each unique TCRbeta CDR3 region was quantified after sequences were collapsed and filtered. Differential abundance was tested with a binomial (Fisher-equivalent) model and with a beta-binomial model adding time-dependent variance fitted from healthy donors. Clones with fewer than 5 combined templates were removed, and a clone was called differentially abundant if the clone's Benjamini-Hochberg FDR was below 0.01. The form v = (b*log(k)+a)^2 was used to model beta-binomial variance as a function of total template count across the two samples. TCRdb took over this immuneACCESS table, retaining in-frame rearrangements with V and J assigned. Such tables are incomplete; in checked studies, under half of the missing clones stem from an unresolved V gene, and the remainder is unexplained. V and J calls and clone size are given by that table; D and trimming were obtained from the DNA. The sample table holds under 150,000 clones, of which roughly 84% were seen once. The ten largest clones take up about 3.1% of the sample.

Overall study results and their limits: Variance in clone template counts between approximately 2-week samples significantly increased with total template count across all healthy donors. The binomial model flagged around 1.1 differentially abundant clones between technical replicates, compared with about 16 over two weeks and about 20 over about four weeks. Both the number of clones called differentially abundant and the false-positive rate were significantly reduced by the beta-binomial model across all healthy-donor time intervals. It was expected by the authors that biological variance in healthy repertoires might increase further over much longer intervals, such as months to years.

During the collection period, no infections or other immune events were recorded for the healthy donors. Healthy-donor blood repertoires served as a training cohort to calibrate time-dependent variance in a beta-binomial model of T-cell clone differential abundance. The training cohort comprised roughly ten healthy donors, 3 female and 7 male. An age range of about 29 to 65 years, with an average of roughly 47 years, was recorded for the donors. Whole blood from each healthy donor was obtained from a commercial supplier and was collected at three time points approximately 13 days apart. Genomic DNA was extracted from unsorted whole blood for immunosequencing. To note about this clone: Its antigen specificity is not known. No qualities accompany the bases; no much larger clone lies one base away.

At the junction V is shortened by 5 bases and J by 7 bases, with 16 bases in between. The CDR3 starts with the cysteine, ends with the phenylalanine, and has 14 residues. Only the CDR3 region is kept as DNA, spanning 42 bases read in frame from base 1. CDR1 and CDR2, looked up from the germline V gene (reference sequence), are SGHAT and FQDESV. This receptor was obtained from a person aged 18 to 69 in good health. Sequenced sample: blood. This chain joins TRBV11-1 to TRBJ2-3, with a tentative D call of TRBD1 or TRBD2, each matching 5 bases. The sequence in DNA is TGTGCCAGCAGCACCTCCGGGACCCCAAATACGCAGTATTTT. Translated, this is CASSTSGTPNTQYF.